In this sample, the clone carrying this T cell receptor (beta chain) turned up a few times. Germline V gene data show CDR1 as MNHEY and CDR2 as SVGAGI. The CDR3 sequence is 16 residues long. The junction had 8 bases not matched to a gene; V was cut back by 5 bases and J by 5 bases. This entry is derived from a study of blood T cells in healthy people across ages. A second PCR, run for 7 to 11 cycles, used a sample-barcoded 5' primer plus a J-beta primer mix. From the 5' RACE reads, TCRdb called clonotypes with MiXCR, one entry per CDR3 protein. Of 920,000 or so distinct CDR3 sequences listed, less than 50% are singletons.

The clonotype was recovered from an older woman in good health. The chain has TRBV6-5 and TRBJ2-1; TRBD2 aligns across 11 bases. The sequencing sample was made of blood. CDR3 sequence reads: CASSTPGTSGNNEQFF. The CDR3 DNA reads TGTGCCAGCAGTACTCCAGGGACTAGCGGCAACAATGAGCAGTTCTTC.